This T cell receptor (beta chain) is drawn from a study of T cells in localized non-small cell lung cancer. Sequencing was performed with immunoSEQ multiplex PCR; in TCRdb, only in-frame clones are kept and a portion is missing. The repertoire holds 3,500 to 4,000 clones, around a quarter seen once, with around 7% in the top ten. With regard to this clone: Its antigen is unknown.

Study-level points and caveats: Because only a single region of the tumor was sequenced, heterogeneity remains possible.

The sequenced sample was lung tumor tissue, obtained before any cancer treatment. The TCR comes from a woman between 35 and 70 years old with stage I lung adenocarcinoma.

The CDR3 is CASSLAYPNTGELFF. The CDR3 DNA reads as TGCGCCAGCAGCTTGGCGTATCCGAACACCGGGGAGCTGTTTTTT. The V and J genes are TRBV5-1 and TRBJ2-2; no firm D call. Germline CDR1 reads SGHRS; CDR2 reads YFSETQ. V lost 0 bases to trimming and J lost 0 bases, with 6 bases between them. CDR3 length equals 15 residues.